The sequence of this T cell receptor (beta chain) was determined in a study of T cell repertoires in ileal Crohn's disease. Study at large: Median disease duration was 7.9 years; 35% to 45% smoked at surgery. M6 samples are neoterminal ileum biopsies from postoperative colonoscopy. Study outcomes and limitations: The median delay to postoperative endoscopy was less than eight months. Active smokers at surgery had more clonal expansions than non-smokers.

Generated by immunoSEQ multiplex PCR, the TCRdb table keeps only in-frame clones and is missing some. Seen here are roughly 2,000 clones, roughly 88% observed once, and the top ten hold approximately 11%. A remark on this clone: What it binds is unknown.

The time point: neoterminal ileum biopsy at postoperative endoscopy, about 6 months after surgery. The CDR3 is made up of 14 amino acids. V was pared by 5 bases and J by 4 bases, with 15 bases between. Germline loops: CDR1 MNHEY, CDR2 SMNVEV (reference sequence). The sample taken for sequencing was ileal tissue. The source of this sequence is an adult with Crohn's disease. The chain has TRBV27 and TRBJ2-7; D might be TRBD1 (6 bases). CDR3 residues: CASSKNRDSYEQYF. The CDR3 region has the DNA TGTGCCAGCAGTAAAAACAGGGATTCGTACGAGCAGTACTTC.